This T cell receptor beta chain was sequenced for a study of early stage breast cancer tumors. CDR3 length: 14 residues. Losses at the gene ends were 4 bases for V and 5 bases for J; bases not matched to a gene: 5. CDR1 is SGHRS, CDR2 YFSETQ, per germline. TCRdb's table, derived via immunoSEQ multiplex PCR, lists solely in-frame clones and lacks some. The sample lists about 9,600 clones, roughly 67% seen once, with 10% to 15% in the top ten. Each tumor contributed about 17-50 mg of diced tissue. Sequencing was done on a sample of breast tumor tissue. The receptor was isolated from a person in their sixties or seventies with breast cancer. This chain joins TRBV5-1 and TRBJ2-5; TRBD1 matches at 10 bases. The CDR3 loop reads CASSRGTGVETQYF. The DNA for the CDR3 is TGCGCCAGCAGCAGGGGGACAGGGGTGGAGACCCAGTACTTC.